This T cell receptor beta chain appears in the sequencing data of a study of a mutant IDH1 vaccine in newly diagnosed glioma. This clone has just a few counts. What it recognizes is unknown. Indicated time point: week 11, during vaccination. All doses held 300 ug of mutant IDH1 20-mer peptide, with topical imiquimod. The CDR3 length is 11 residues. CDR1 LGHNA and CDR2 YSLEER come from the germline V gene. V lost 1 base and J 8 bases, leaving 3 bases between the germline ends. This table comes from immunoSEQ multiplex PCR, and its TCRdb copy is limited to in-frame clones, with some not included. The top ten hold 5.5% of the sample, which has some 130,000 clones, roughly 75% seen once.

The material was PBMCs, obtained from a glioma patient whose treatment included an IDH1 peptide vaccine. The TCR comes from a man between 35 and 55 years old with glioma. This chain joins TRBV4-3 and TRBJ2-1; D unclear. CDR3 DNA: TGCGCCAGCAGCCAAGGAGATGAGCAGTTCTTC. It translates to CASSQGDEQFF.